The present entry profiles one T cell receptor beta chain with its context. Other DNA variants within this sample encode the same CDR3. This entry is derived from a study of blood T cell repertoires in COVID-19. Germline-derived CDR1 and CDR2 are SGHRS and YFSETQ. This CDR3 has 15 residues. V gave up 4 bases and J gave up 3 bases, with 17 bases separating them. Authors' processing steps: Reference gene primer amplification gave estimated nucleated cell counts. This table comes from immunoSEQ multiplex PCR, and its TCRdb copy is limited to in-frame clones, with some not included. V and J calls and clone size are copied from that table; D and trimming were computed from the DNA. The data hold over 60,000 clones, with roughly 87% observed a single time.

The V call is TRBV5-1, the J call TRBJ2-7, with D tentatively TRBD1 (9 bases). Sample: peripheral blood. The receptor's source is a man older than 75 with acute or convalescent COVID-19. The CDR3 loop is CASSPGGTGSYEQYF. The CDR3 DNA reads TGCGCCAGCAGCCCGGGGGGGACAGGGAGCTACGAGCAGTACTTC.